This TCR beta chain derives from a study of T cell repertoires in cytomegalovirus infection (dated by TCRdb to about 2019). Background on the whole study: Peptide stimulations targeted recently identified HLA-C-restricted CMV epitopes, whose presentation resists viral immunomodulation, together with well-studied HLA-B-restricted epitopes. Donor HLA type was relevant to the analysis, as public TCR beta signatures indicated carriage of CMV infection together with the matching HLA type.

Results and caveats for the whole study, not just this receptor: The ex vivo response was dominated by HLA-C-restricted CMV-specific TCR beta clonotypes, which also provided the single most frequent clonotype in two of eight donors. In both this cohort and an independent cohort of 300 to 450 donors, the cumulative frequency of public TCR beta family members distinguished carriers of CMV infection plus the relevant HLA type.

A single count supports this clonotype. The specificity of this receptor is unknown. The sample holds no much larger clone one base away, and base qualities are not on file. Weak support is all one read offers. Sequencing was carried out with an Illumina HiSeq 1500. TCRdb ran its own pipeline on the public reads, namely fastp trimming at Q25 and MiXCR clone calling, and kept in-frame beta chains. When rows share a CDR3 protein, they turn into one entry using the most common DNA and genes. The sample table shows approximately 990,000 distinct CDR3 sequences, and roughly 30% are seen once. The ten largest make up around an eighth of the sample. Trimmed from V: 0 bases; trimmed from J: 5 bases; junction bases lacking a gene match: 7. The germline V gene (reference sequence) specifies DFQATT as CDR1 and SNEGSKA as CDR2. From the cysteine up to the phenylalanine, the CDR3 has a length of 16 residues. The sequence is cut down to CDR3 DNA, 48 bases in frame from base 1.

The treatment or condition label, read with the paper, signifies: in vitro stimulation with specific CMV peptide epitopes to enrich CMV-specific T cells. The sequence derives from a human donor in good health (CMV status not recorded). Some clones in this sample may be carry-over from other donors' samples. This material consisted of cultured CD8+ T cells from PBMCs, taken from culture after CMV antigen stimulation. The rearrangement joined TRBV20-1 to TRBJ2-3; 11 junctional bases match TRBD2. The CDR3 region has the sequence CSARDFTSGGEDTQYF. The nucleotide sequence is TGCAGTGCTAGAGATTTCACTAGCGGGGGTGAAGATACGCAGTATTTT.